Listed below are T cell receptor beta chains from one sample, sequenced in a study of cytomegalovirus exposure and HLA in healthy donors. Here immunoSEQ multiplex PCR was the method, and the copy in TCRdb shows in-frame clones only, minus some. The data hold 200,000 or so clones, with 82% observed a single time. Specimen: PBMCs. The source of these receptors is a boy between 2 and 10 years old in good health and CMV-seronegative. The CDR3 runs from the conserved cysteine through the conserved F or W. Fields, in order: V gene, D gene, J gene, CDR3 protein, CDR3 DNA. The D gene is left open where the match is weak.

>TRBV2|.|TRBJ2-2
CASSEDSFTGELFF
TGTGCCAGTAGTGAGGACAGTTTCACCGGGGAGCTGTTTTTT
>TRBV19|.|TRBJ2-3
CASSIGMRGTDTQYF
TGTGCCAGTAGTATCGGGATGCGGGGCACAGATACGCAGTATTTT
>TRBV7-2|.|TRBJ2-3
CASSLAGGTDTQYF
TGTGCCAGCAGCTTAGCAGGGGGCACAGATACGCAGTATTTT
>TRBV9|TRBD1|TRBJ2-7
CASSPHGQGSYEQYF
TGTGCCAGCAGCCCCCACGGACAGGGGAGCTACGAGCAGTACTTC
>TRBV11-1|.|TRBJ2-3
CASSFTGMDTQYF
TGTGCCAGCAGTTTTACAGGGATGGATACGCAGTATTTT
>TRBV5-4|.|TRBJ2-2
CADRDSNTGELFF
TGTGCCGACCGGGACTCAAACACCGGGGAGCTGTTTTTT
>TRBV4-1|.|TRBJ1-5
CASSQGPTNRALNQPQHF
TGCGCCAGCAGCCAAGGTCCCACCAACAGGGCCCTTAATCAGCCCCAGCATTTT
>TRBV7-9|.|TRBJ1-2
CASSLGRLRNPNYGYTF
TGTGCCAGCAGCTTAGGGCGGTTGAGGAACCCTAACTATGGCTACACCTTC
>TRBV9|TRBD2|TRBJ2-6
CASSLGLAGGGTSGANVLTF
TGTGCCAGCAGCCTCGGACTAGCGGGGGGGGGTACGTCTGGGGCCAACGTCCTGACTTTC
>TRBV6-1|TRBD2|TRBJ2-1
CASTQGLSHNEQFF
TGTGCCAGCACCCAGGGACTAAGTCACAATGAGCAGTTCTTC
>TRBV5-1|TRBD1|TRBJ2-3
CASSSQAQGASDTQYF
TGCGCCAGCAGCTCCCAGGCACAGGGGGCCTCAGATACGCAGTATTTT
>TRBV5-8|.|TRBJ1-4
CASSLGQIATNEKLFF
TGTGCCAGCAGCTTGGGGCAGATTGCAACTAATGAAAAACTGTTTTTT
>TRBV6-6|.|TRBJ1-2
CASSFSPGGGLF
TGTGCCAGCAGTTTTTCTCCGGGGGGGGGACTCTTC
>TRBV7-6|.|TRBJ2-5
CASSRLIPDRPQETQYF
TGTGCCAGCAGCCGATTGATTCCCGACAGACCCCAAGAGACCCAGTACTTC
>TRBV4-3|TRBD1|TRBJ1-6
CASSQDEVPKAGTAYNSPLHF
TGCGCCAGCAGCCAAGATGAGGTACCCAAAGCCGGGACAGCCTATAATTCACCCCTCCACTTT
>TRBV19|.|TRBJ1-6
CASSILLWENNSPLHF
TGTGCCAGTAGTATCCTTCTTTGGGAGAATAATTCACCCCTCCACTTT
>TRBV5-8|.|TRBJ2-2
CASSLSQNTGELFF
TGTGCCAGCAGCTTGTCCCAGAACACCGGGGAGCTGTTTTTT